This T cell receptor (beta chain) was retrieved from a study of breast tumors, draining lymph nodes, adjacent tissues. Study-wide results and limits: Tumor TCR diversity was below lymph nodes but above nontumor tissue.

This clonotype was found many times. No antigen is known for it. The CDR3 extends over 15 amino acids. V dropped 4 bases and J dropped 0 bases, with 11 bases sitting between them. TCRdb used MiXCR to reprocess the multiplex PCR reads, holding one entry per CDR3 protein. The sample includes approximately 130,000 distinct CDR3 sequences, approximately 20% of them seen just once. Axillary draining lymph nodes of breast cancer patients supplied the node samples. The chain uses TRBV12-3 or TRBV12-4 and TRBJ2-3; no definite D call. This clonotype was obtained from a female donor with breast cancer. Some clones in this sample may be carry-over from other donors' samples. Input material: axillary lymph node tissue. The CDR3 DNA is TGTGCCAGCAGTTCTGATTCAGTGAGCACAGATACGCAGTATTTT. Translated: CASSSDSVSTDTQYF.